Included here is one T cell receptor (beta chain) sequence, with context. Its antigen has not been determined. No quality values exist for individual bases; no much larger clone is one base distant. The data were taken from a study of blood T cell repertoires in COVID-19 (dated by TCRdb to between 2020 and 2021). The study in broad terms: Collaborator samples came from the United States, Italy and Spain and covered acute and convalescent phases of COVID-19. The material from the prospective study consisted of cDNA or gDNA derived from T cells, B-cell-depleted T cells, or PBMCs. Deeply sampled blood TCRbeta repertoires from subjects exposed to, actively infected with, or recovered from COVID-19 were included in the dataset. The repertoires were released in a freely available public database intended as a resource for research on the immune response to SARS-CoV-2. The samples were drawn from the first 160 participants of the ongoing ImmuneRACE study and from 1,254 subjects provided by 6 global collaborators. Sample metadata almost always included a de-identified subject ID, COVID-19 status, age in years and sex. Where available, HLA class I and class II types were obtained from metadata supplied by the sample provider rather than from assay-based typing. Results the study describes overall, beyond this receptor: How much clinical and demographic metadata was included differed by source and by participant, and the metadata was provided uncurated.

TCRbeta CDR3 regions were amplified from genomic DNA using the immunoSEQ Assay, a bias-controlled multiplex PCR. Under the source paper's analysis protocol: Within the assay, amplification of reference gene primers was used to estimate how many nucleated cells each sample contained. Sequence reads were collapsed and filtered to measure the absolute abundance of every unique TCRbeta CDR3 rearrangement. For each sample, productive Simpson clonality was calculated by taking the square root of Simpson's diversity index across productive rearrangements. The source is immuneACCESS, and TCRdb retained only in-frame sequences with V and J called. Part of the clones is not carried over; for the studies checked, unresolved V genes explain less than half of this, and the remainder is unexplained. Clone size and V and J calls were adopted from that table, with D and trimming inferred from the DNA. The sample table contains tens of thousands of clones; only one count was recorded for 80% to 90% of them. In total, the top ten clones hold roughly 18% of the sample.

One collaborating source in Seattle enrolled patients during active infection and followed them longitudinally through the course of disease. The collaborating institutions used their own protocols to collect whole blood in K2EDTA tubes. For TCRbeta analysis, collaborator samples were shipped as frozen whole blood, as isolated PBMCs, or as DNA extracted from either sample type. The CDR1 and CDR2 encoded by the germline V gene are MGHDK and SYGVNS. The CDR3 holds 15 amino acids from the cysteine to the phenylalanine. The retained sequence is limited to the CDR3, 45 bases, with the frame set at the first base. Trimming removed 5 bases from V and 3 bases from J, leaving 14 bases between the germline ends.

Sequenced: peripheral blood. The sequence was collected from a woman aged 55 to 70 with COVID-19, enrolled during active disease. The chain is encoded by TRBV25-1 joined to TRBJ1-3, with the D gene call left open. The CDR3 loop reads CASSTTNLVGNTIYF. The sequenced DNA: TGTGCCAGCAGTACGACAAACCTGGTTGGAAACACCATATATTTT.